Listed below are T cell receptor beta chains from one sample, sequenced in a study of CD8 T cells in ankylosing spondylitis. TCRdb reanalysed the 5' RACE reads using MiXCR and keeps one entry per CDR3 protein. The sample has some 130,000 distinct CDR3 sequences; 5.5% to 7.5% are singletons. The sequencing sample was made of blood, either unsorted or a sorted T cell fraction (not recorded which). The receptors derive from a female donor with ankylosing spondylitis or in good health (not recorded which). The CDR3 runs from the conserved cysteine through the conserved F or W. The D gene is left open where the match is weak. Some rows mark clone size as missing; the rest say once, few, many or name a class of expanded clone.

>many|TRBJ2-1|TRBV28|TRBD1
TGTGCCAGCAGTTTGGCCGGGACAGGGGGCCTAATAAGGAATGAGCAGTTCTTC
CASSLAGTGGLIRNEQFF
>-|TRBJ2-1|TRBV5-4|TRBD1
TGTAGGACAGGACAAAATGAGCAGTTCTTC
CRTGQNEQFF
>many|TRBJ1-3|TRBV5-1|-
TGCGCCAGCAGCTTGGGCTCGGGATCGGCTGGAAACACCATATATTTT
CASSLGSGSAGNTIYF
>many|TRBJ2-6|TRBV5-1|-
TGCGCCAGCAGCCTGGTTAACTCTGGGGCCAACGTCCTGACTTTC
CASSLVNSGANVLTF
>many|TRBJ2-5|TRBV6-5|-
TGTGCCAGCAGTTACTTGACAGGCCAAGAGACCCAGTACTTC
CASSYLTGQETQYF
>many|TRBJ2-3|TRBV5-1|-
TGCGCCAGCAGCTTGGGGGGGGCCCGCACAGATACGCAGTATTTT
CASSLGGARTDTQYF
>many|TRBJ1-3|TRBV7-2|-
TGTGCCAGCAGCTTAGGTTTAGGGGGCTCTGGAAACACCATATATTTT
CASSLGLGGSGNTIYF
>many|TRBJ2-3|TRBV7-9|-
TGTGCCAGCAACACCGCCGGGACTTATACAGATACGCAGTATTTT
CASNTAGTYTDTQYF
>-|TRBJ2-3|TRBV7-8|TRBD1
TGTGCCAGCAGATACTTAGTGTCAGGGACAGGCCTCGGTGATACGCAGTATTTT
CASRYLVSGTGLGDTQYF
>-|TRBJ2-7|TRBV20-1|-
TGCAGTCAGGGACGGGGCAGCAACGAGCAGTACTTC
CSQGRGSNEQYF
>many|TRBJ2-5|TRBV4-2|TRBD2
TGTGCCAGCAGCCAGGCTAGCGGGCAAGAGACCCAGTACTTC
CASSQASGQETQYF
>few|TRBJ2-7|TRBV5-1|-
TGCGCCAGCAGCTTGGATCCACCTTCTAATATTCCCTACGAGCAGTACTTC
CASSLDPPSNIPYEQYF
>many|TRBJ2-3|TRBV12-3/TRBV12-4|TRBD2
TGTGCCAGCAGTCGCCGGCTAGCGGGGGATTCAGATACGCAGTATTTT
CASSRRLAGDSDTQYF
>-|TRBJ1-5|TRBV21-1|-
TGTGCCAGCCGCGAACAGTGTTTTGGCAATCAGCCCCAGCATTTT
CASREQCFGNQPQHF
>many|TRBJ2-7|TRBV10-2|TRBD2
TGCGCCAGCAGTCTAGCGGGGGGTGAAGAGCAGTACTTC
CASSLAGGEEQYF
>many|TRBJ2-1|TRBV5-1|-
TGCGCCAGCACCCCACGAGGGGGTACCAACAATGAGCAGTTCTTC
CASTPRGGTNNEQFF
>many|TRBJ2-7|TRBV30|-
TGTGCCTGGAAGAAGGGGCCGAGCTCCTACGAGCAGTACTTC
CAWKKGPSSYEQYF
>many|TRBJ1-1|TRBV27|TRBD1
TGTGCCAGCAAAGGACAGGGGAACACTGAAGCTTTCTTT
CASKGQGNTEAFF
>many|TRBJ2-3|TRBV9|-
TGTGCCAGCAGCGTAGGCGGGACCCCCCGCACAGATACGCAGTATTTT
CASSVGGTPRTDTQYF
>many|TRBJ2-5|TRBV24-1|-
TGTGCCACCAGTGGGTCAGGGCAAGAGACCCAGTACTTC
CATSGSGQETQYF
>many|TRBJ2-2|TRBV7-3|TRBD1
TGTGCCAGCAGCTTTACAGGGGGTCCCACCGGGGAGCTGTTTTTT
CASSFTGGPTGELFF
>many|TRBJ1-1|TRBV3-1|-
TGTGCCAGCAGCCCTCAACTACAGGCTGAAGCTTTCTTT
CASSPQLQAEAFF
>many|TRBJ2-7|TRBV6-2/TRBV6-3|-
TGTGCCAGCAGCGGACACCTACTGCGCGAGCAGTACTTC
CASSGHLLREQYF
>many|TRBJ2-7|TRBV7-7|-
TGTGCTAGCCCCCTCCCGGGGCCAGCCTACGAGCAGTACTTC
CASPLPGPAYEQYF